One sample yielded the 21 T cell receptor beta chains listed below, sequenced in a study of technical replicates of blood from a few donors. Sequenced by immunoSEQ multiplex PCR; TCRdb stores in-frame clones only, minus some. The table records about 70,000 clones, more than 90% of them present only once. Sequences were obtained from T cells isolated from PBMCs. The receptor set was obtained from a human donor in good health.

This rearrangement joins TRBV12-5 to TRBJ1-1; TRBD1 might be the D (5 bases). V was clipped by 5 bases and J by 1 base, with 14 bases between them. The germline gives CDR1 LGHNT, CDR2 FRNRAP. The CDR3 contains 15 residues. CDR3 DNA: TGTGCTAGTGGTCCCGGGACTCCAGGGAACACTGAAGCTTTCTTT. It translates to CASGPGTPGNTEAFF. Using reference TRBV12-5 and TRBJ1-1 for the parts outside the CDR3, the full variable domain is DARVTQTPRHKVTEMGQEVTMRCQPILGHNTVFWYRQTMMQGLELLAYFRNRAPLDDSGMPKDRFSAEMPDATLATLKIQPSEPRDSAVYFCASGPGTPGNTEAFFGQGTRLTVV.

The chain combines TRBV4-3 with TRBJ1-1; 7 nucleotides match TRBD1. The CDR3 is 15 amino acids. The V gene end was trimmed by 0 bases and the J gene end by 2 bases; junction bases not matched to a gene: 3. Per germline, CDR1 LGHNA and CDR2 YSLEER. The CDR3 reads CASSQDPGGNTEAFF. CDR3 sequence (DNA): TGCGCCAGCAGCCAAGATCCAGGGGGTAACACTGAAGCTTTCTTT.

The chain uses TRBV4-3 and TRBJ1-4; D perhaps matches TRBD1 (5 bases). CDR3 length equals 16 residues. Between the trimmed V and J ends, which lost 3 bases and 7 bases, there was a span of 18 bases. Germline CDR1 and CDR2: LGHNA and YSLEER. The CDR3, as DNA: TGCGCCAGCAGCCAGGCCTCCCGGGGGTACGGTGAAAAACTGTTTTTT. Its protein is CASSQASRGYGEKLFF.

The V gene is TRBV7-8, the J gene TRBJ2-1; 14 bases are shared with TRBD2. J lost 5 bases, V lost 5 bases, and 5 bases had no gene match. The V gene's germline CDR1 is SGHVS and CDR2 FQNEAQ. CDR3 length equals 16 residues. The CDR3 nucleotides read TGTGCCAGCAGCCGGACGGGACTAGCGGGGGACAATGAGCAGTTCTTC. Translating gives CASSRTGLAGDNEQFF. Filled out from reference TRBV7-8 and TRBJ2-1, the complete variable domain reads GAGVSQSPRYKVAKRGQDVALRCDPISGHVSLFWYQQALGQGPEFLTYFQNEAQLDKSGLPSDRFFAERPEGSVSTLKIQRTQQEDSAVYLCASSRTGLAGDNEQFFGPGTRLTVL.

This CDR3 reads CASTTGVRGFTNEKLFF. The CDR3 nucleotides are TGTGCCAGCACTACCGGTGTCAGGGGCTTCACTAATGAAAAACTGTTTTTT. J is TRBJ1-4 and V is TRBV7-6; tentatively, D is TRBD1 (6 bases). CDR1 is SGHVS and CDR2 is FNYEAQ in the germline V gene. Between the trimmed V and J ends, which lost 7 bases and 2 bases, there was a span of 20 bases. This CDR3 region has 17 residues.

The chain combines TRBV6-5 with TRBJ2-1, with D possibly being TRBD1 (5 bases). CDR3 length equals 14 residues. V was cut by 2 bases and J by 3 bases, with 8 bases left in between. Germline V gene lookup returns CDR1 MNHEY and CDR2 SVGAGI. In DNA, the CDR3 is TGTGCCAGCAGTTACGCAGGGCTCTACAATGAGCAGTTCTTC. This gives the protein CASSYAGLYNEQFF.

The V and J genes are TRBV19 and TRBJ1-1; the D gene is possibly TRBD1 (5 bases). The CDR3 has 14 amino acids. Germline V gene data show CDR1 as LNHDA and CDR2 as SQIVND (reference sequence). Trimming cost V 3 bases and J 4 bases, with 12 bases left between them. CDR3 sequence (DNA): TGTGCCAGTAGTATTCAGGGTCCAAGCACTGAAGCTTTCTTT. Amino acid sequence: CASSIQGPSTEAFF. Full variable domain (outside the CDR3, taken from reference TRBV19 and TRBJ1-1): DGGITQSPKYLFRKEGQNVTLSCEQNLNHDAMYWYRQDPGQGLRLIYYSQIVNDFQKGDIAEGYSVSREKKESFPLTVTSAQKNPTAFYLCASSIQGPSTEAFFGQGTRLTVV.

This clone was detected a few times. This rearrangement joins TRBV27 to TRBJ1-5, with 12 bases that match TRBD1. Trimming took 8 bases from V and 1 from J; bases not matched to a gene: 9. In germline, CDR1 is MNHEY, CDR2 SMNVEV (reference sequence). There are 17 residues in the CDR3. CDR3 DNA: TGTGCCAGCGGTTCCGGGACAGGGGGCTCCAGCAATCAGCCCCAGCATTTT. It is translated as CASGSGTGGSSNQPQHF.

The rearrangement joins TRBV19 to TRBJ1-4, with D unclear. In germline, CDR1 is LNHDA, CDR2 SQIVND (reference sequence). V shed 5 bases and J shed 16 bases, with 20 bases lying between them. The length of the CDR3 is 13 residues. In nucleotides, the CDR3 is TGTGCCAGTAGTTCAGCTTTTGGGGAGTTGTCGTTTTTT. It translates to CASSSAFGELSFF.

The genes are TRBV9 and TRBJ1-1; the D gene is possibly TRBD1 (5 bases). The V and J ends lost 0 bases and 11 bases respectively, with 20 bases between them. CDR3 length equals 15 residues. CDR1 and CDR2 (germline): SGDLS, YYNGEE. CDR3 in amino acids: CASSVESGRGDGAFF. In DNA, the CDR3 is TGTGCCAGCAGCGTAGAGTCCGGGAGAGGGGATGGGGCTTTCTTT.

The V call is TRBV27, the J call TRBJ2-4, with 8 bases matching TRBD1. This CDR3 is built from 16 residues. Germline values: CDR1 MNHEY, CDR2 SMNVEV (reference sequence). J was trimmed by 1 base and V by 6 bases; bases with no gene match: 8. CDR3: CASRSDRGWAKNIQYF. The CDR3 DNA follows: TGTGCCAGCAGGAGCGACAGGGGTTGGGCCAAAAACATTCAGTACTTC.

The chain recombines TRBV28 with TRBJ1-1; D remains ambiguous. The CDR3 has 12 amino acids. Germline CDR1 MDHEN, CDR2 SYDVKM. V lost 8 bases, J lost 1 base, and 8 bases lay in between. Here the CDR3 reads CASGSGNTEAFF. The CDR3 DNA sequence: TGTGCCAGCGGTTCAGGGAACACTGAAGCTTTCTTT.

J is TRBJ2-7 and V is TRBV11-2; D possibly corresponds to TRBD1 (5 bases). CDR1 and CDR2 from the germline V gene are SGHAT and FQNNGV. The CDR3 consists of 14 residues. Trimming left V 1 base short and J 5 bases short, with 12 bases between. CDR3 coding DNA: TGTGCCAGCAGCTTAGCTCAGGGATACCACGAGCAGTACTTC. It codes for CASSLAQGYHEQYF.

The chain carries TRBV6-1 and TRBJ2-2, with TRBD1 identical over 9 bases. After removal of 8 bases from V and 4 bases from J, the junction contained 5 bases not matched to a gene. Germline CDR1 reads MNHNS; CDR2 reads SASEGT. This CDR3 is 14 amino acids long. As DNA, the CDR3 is TGTGCCAGCCACGGGACAGGGCTCACCGGGGAGCTGTTTTTT. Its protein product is CASHGTGLTGELFF.

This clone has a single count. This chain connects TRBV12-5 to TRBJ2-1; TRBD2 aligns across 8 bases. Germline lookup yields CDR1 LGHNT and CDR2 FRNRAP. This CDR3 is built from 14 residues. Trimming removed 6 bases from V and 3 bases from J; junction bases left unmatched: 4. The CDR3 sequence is CASGPGLGYNEQFF. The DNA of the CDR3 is TGTGCTAGTGGCCCGGGACTAGGCTACAATGAGCAGTTCTTC.

The CDR3: CASSFSGVSYEQYF. The CDR3 nucleotides read TGTGCCAGCAGCTTCTCGGGAGTGTCATACGAGCAGTACTTC. The chain combines TRBV11-2 with TRBJ2-7; TRBD2 is a possible D gene (6 bases). Trimming took off 3 bases at V and 4 bases at J, with 13 bases between the two ends. CDR1 is SGHAT and CDR2 is FQNNGV in the germline V gene. The CDR3 length is 14 residues.

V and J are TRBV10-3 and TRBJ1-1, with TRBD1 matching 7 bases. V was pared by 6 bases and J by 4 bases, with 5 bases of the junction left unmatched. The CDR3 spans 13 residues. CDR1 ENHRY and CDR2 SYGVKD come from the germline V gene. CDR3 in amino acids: CAIRDRWGTEAFF. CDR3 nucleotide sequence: TGTGCCATCAGGGACAGGTGGGGCACTGAAGCTTTCTTT.

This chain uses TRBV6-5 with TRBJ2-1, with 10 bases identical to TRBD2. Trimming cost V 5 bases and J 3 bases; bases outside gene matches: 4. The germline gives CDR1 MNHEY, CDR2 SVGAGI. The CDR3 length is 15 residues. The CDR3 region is CASSNGLAVYNEQFF. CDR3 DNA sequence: TGTGCCAGCAGTAATGGACTAGCGGTCTACAATGAGCAGTTCTTC.

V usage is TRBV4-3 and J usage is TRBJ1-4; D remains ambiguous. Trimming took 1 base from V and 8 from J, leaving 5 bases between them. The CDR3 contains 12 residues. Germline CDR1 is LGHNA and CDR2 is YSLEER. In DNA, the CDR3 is TGCGCCAGCAGCCAAGCCAGGGAAAAACTGTTTTTT. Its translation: CASSQAREKLFF.

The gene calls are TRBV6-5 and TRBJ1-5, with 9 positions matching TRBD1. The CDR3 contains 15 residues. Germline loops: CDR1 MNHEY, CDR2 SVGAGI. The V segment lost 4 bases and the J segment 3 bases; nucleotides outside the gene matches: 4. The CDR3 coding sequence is TGTGCCAGCAGTTCCGGGACAGGGATCAATCAGCCCCAGCATTTT. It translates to CASSSGTGINQPQHF.

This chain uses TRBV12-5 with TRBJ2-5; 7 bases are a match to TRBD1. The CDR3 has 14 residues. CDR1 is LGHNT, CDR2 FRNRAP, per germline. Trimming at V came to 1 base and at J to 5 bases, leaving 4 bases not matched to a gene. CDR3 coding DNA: TGTGCTAGTGGTTTGGGAGGGGGCCTGGAGACCCAGTACTTC. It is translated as CASGLGGGLETQYF.